This TCR beta chain was sequenced during a study of T cell responses to AZD1222 COVID-19 vaccine. Study-level points and caveats: Donor demographics were predominantly white British with a female majority; clonal diversity may be underestimated. Epitopes outside B.1.351 and B.1.1.7 mutated regions reportedly drew nearly half of spike TCRs. CD4 TCRs linked to vaccination spanned spike, dominating at 160-218 and 743-854. Baseline seropositivity characterized only six or seven AZD1222 recipients.

This clone has only one observation. Its specificity is unknown. Repertoires were generated with immunoSEQ multiplex PCR, while TCRdb's copy carries only in-frame clones and drops some. The profile shows 120,000 or so clones, 80% to 90% of them singletons. The V gene's germline CDR1 is SQVTM and CDR2 ANQGSEA. The CDR3 length is 13 residues. Trimming left V 4 bases short and J 2 bases short, with 12 bases between. V gene TRBV29-1 combines with J gene TRBJ2-7; TRBD1 is a possible D gene (5 bases). This TCR was sampled from an adult who received the AZD1222 COVID-19 vaccine. Sequenced material: peripheral blood, taken 28 days after the second AZD1222 dose. DNA of the CDR3: TGCAGCGTTGGCGACAGAATAACCTACGAGCAGTACTTC. The encoded protein is CSVGDRITYEQYF.